This T cell receptor (beta chain) was obtained from a study of neurological immune-mediated disorders. The overall study: Relapsing-remitting disease affected about 31, and secondary progressive 3, of some 34 multiple sclerosis patients. Whole-study findings and limits: TCR-beta repertoires seemed private in all groups, with no expanded CDR3 amino acid sequences shared.

This CDR3 has 12 amino acids. V lost 4 bases, J lost 7 bases, and 8 bases lay in between. Germline V lookup: CDR1 ENHRY, CDR2 SYGVKD. Source material was 2 million unsorted PBMCs, stored at -80 °C in RNAlater. In this sample, this clonotype turned up many times. Its target is not known. TCRdb re-called the 5' RACE reads through MiXCR, storing one row per CDR3 protein. The data hold about 52,000 distinct CDR3 sequences, with around 4% observed a single time. The TCR originated in a man in his sixties with multiple sclerosis. The sequencing sample was made of PBMCs. The rearrangement joins TRBV10-3 to TRBJ2-1; D ambiguous. Written as DNA, the CDR3 is TGTGCCATCAGTGTCCGGGCTAATGAGCAGTTCTTC. It translates to CAISVRANEQFF.